This T cell receptor (beta chain) emerged from a study of T cells after yellow fever vaccination. Broader study findings: Subsequent to the booster, the majority of primary-vaccination clones reappeared (roughly 96% CD4, around 85% CD8). Researchers cautioned that FACS-sorted repertoires could harbor abundant clonotypes contaminating from the bulk population.

In germline, CDR1 is SEHNR, CDR2 FQNEAQ (reference sequence). Trimming cost V 8 bases and J 2 bases, with 17 bases left between them. This CDR3 contains 15 residues. It was through 5'RACE template switching that TCR cDNA was made, with a universal primer site and UMIs added. TCRdb redid the calling of the 5' RACE reads with MiXCR, one entry per CDR3 protein. The sample includes 500,000 to 650,000 distinct CDR3 sequences, 9% to 15% of them seen just once. This clonotype was observed a handful of times. Its antigen is unidentified. Sequenced here: PBMCs, sampled on the day of the yellow fever booster vaccination. The sequence was obtained from a man aged 25-40 years who received the YFV17D yellow fever vaccine. The V gene is TRBV7-9, the J gene TRBJ2-3; no clear D. The CDR3 region is CASGRTYSNTDTQYF. CDR3 DNA: TGTGCCAGCGGACGAACTTACTCTAACACAGATACGCAGTATTTT.